This TCR beta chain was identified in a study of blood T cell repertoires in COVID-19. Whole-study context: The United States, Italy and Spain were the sources of the acute and convalescent COVID-19 samples. The analysed material was cDNA or gDNA that came from T cells, B-cell-depleted T cells, or PBMCs.

V dropped 5 bases and J dropped 2 bases, with 18 bases sitting between them. The CDR3 consists of 16 residues. Per germline, CDR1 LGHDT and CDR2 YNNKEL (reference sequence). In the authors' methods: Using reference gene primer amplification, nucleated cell counts were estimated. Clones were read by immunoSEQ multiplex PCR, and TCRdb kept only the in-frame ones, dropping some. That table furnishes V, J and clone size, whereas the DNA furnished D and trimming. There are roughly 200,000 clones in the sample; about 81% occur only once, and approximately 12% lies in the top ten. Seattle-derived patients entered the study during active infection and were followed longitudinally.

The TCR comes from an elderly woman with COVID-19, enrolled during active disease. Sequenced: peripheral blood. The chain has TRBV3-1 (or the pseudogene TRBV3-2) and TRBJ1-2; D is uncertain. CDR3: CASSSGPLGTNYGYTF. For the CDR3, the DNA is TGTGCCAGCAGCTCGGGTCCCCTAGGCACCAACTATGGCTACACCTTC.